Listed here are 19 T cell receptor beta chains from one sample, sequenced in a study of T cells in Graves' hyperthyroidism and ophthalmopathy. TCR beta CDR3 sequences were amplified from RNA transcripts. Using the HTBI primer set, a first-round RT-PCR was run on the TCR CDR3. MiXCR, run by TCRdb on the multiplex PCR reads, gives a single entry per CDR3 protein. The profile covers 700,000 to 850,000 distinct CDR3 sequences, with around 40% appearing a single time and more than 25% taken by the ten largest. Sequenced sample: blood. The source is a woman aged 40 to 50 with Graves' hyperthyroidism.

This chain joins TRBV12-3 or TRBV12-4 and TRBJ1-1, with TRBD1 matching 9 bases. This CDR3 contains 15 residues. Unmatched junction bases numbered 3, after V lost 3 bases and J lost 1 base. CDR3: CASSFGTGQNTEAFF. The CDR3 nucleotides read TGTGCCAGCAGTTTCGGGACAGGGCAGAACACTGAAGCTTTCTTT.

This clonotype occurred many times. The V call is TRBV10-3, the J call TRBJ2-6; 7 nucleotides match TRBD1. From germline, CDR1 is ENHRY and CDR2 SYGVKD. The CDR3 contains 17 residues. The V segment lost 5 bases and the J segment 0 bases; nucleotides outside the gene matches: 7. CDR3 bases: TGTGCCATCAGTAGGACAGGCTATAGCTCTGGGGCCAACGTCCTGACTTTC. The encoded protein is CAISRTGYSSGANVLTF.

About this clonotype itself: This may stem from a read error, because a much larger clone lies one nucleotide away. V gene TRBV7-3 combines with J gene TRBJ1-4, with 8 bases fitting TRBD1. Per germline, CDR1 SGHTA and CDR2 FQGTGA. The CDR3 loop spans 16 amino acids. This chain's CDR3 is CACSLGTGQGGEKLFF. The CDR3 nucleotides are TGTGCCTGCAGCTTAGGGACCGGACAGGGCGGGGAAAAACTGTTTTTT.

This clonotype was seen more than once but under ten times. V is TRBV5-1 and J is TRBJ1-1; TRBD1 is a possible D gene (6 bases). There are 16 residues in the CDR3. Trimming took 4 bases from V and 1 from J, leaving 17 bases between them. Germline loops: CDR1 SGHRS, CDR2 YFSETQ. The CDR3 protein is CASSAGAGEGNTEAFF. DNA of the CDR3: TGCGCCAGCAGCGCGGGGGCAGGGGAAGGGAACACTGAAGCTTTCTTT.

For this clonotype: Given a much more abundant clone one base away, this may be a read error. The chain combines TRBV11-2 with TRBJ1-2; 7 positions agree with TRBD1. V was clipped by 6 bases and J by 6 bases; unmatched bases: 10. Germline lookup yields CDR1 SGHAT and CDR2 FQNNGV. The CDR3 extends over 14 amino acids. The CDR3 bases are TGTGCCAGCAGACCCGACAGGGCGAACCATGGCTACACCTTC. Translating it yields CASRPDRANHGYTF.

The chain has TRBV19 and TRBJ2-5; 9 nucleotides match TRBD1. CDR3 length: 16 amino acids. CDR1 is LNHDA, CDR2 SQIVND, per germline (reference sequence). V shed 4 bases, J shed 8 bases, and the junction held 14 bases outside the gene matches. The CDR3 sequence: CASSTHRDRDKNTQYF. The CDR3 DNA is TGTGCCAGTAGTACACACCGGGACAGGGATAAGAACACCCAGTACTTC.

Remarks on this clonotype: A much larger clonotype is one base distant, so this may be a read error. This chain links TRBV20-1 with TRBJ2-5, with a possible D match to TRBD1 (6 bases). The CDR3 is 13 residues long. V lost 4 bases, J lost 3 bases, and 12 bases lay in between. Germline values: CDR1 DFQATT, CDR2 SNEGSKA (reference sequence). The CDR3 region is CSAKDQGKETQYF. The CDR3 region has the DNA TGCAGTGCTAAAGATCAGGGGAAAGAGACCCAGTACTTC.

This clonotype was observed a handful of times. A much bigger clone sits one base away, suggesting this may be a read error. No conserved phenylalanine or tryptophan is present at the end of the CDR3, so a read error is the likely explanation. CDR3 DNA: TGCAGTGCGGCAGGCTCCGAGGGGCGATGGGGCTACACCCTC. Its translation: CSAAGSEGRWGYTL. This chain connects TRBV20-1 to TRBJ1-2, with D possibly matching TRBD1 (5 bases). CDR3 length: 14 amino acids. CDR1 is DFQATT, CDR2 SNEGSKA, per germline (reference sequence). Trimming cost V 6 bases and J 8 bases, with 22 bases left between them.

The chain employs TRBV12-3 or TRBV12-4 and TRBJ1-5; no reliable D call. Trimming removed 6 bases from V and 8 bases from J, with 11 bases in between. This CDR3 has 12 amino acids. The DNA for the CDR3 is TGTGCCAGCAGGAAGGTTCGGGAGCCCCAGCATTTT. Translated: CASRKVREPQHF.

Comments on this clonotype: This may be a read error, as it is one base from a much larger clone. The chain joins TRBV19 to TRBJ1-5; weak D call: TRBD1 (6 bases). V lost 11 bases to trimming and J lost 5 bases, with 25 bases between them. The CDR3 has 16 residues. Germline lookup yields CDR1 LNHDA and CDR2 SQIVND (reference sequence). The CDR3 nucleotides read TGTGCCGGCCAGCACTTAACAGGGAAGGGGTATCAGCCCCAGCATTTT. It codes for CAGQHLTGKGYQPQHF.

In this sample, this clonotype turned up many times. The chain couples TRBV20-1 to TRBJ2-7; no clear D gene. Germline V CDR1 and CDR2: DFQATT, SNEGSKA (reference sequence). CDR3 size: 13 residues. Trimming took 1 base from V and 6 from J, leaving 13 bases between them. For the CDR3, the DNA is TGCAGTGCTAGAGGACGGGCCCCAGGCGAGCAGTACTTC. It encodes CSARGRAPGEQYF.

This clonotype was observed many times. The chain joins TRBV4-3 to TRBJ1-1; D is uncertain. The CDR3 runs to 14 residues. Germline V CDR1 and CDR2: LGHNA, YSLEER. With 1 base removed from V and 11 bases from J, the gap between germline ends came to 17 bases. The CDR3 nucleotides read TGCGCCAGCAGCCAAGTGGTAGCAGGATGGGATGCTTTCTTT. This gives the protein CASSQVVAGWDAFF.

This clonotype has a count of ten or more. The chain combines TRBV5-5 with TRBJ1-1; D gene ambiguous. V lost 0 bases and J lost 7, with 7 bases in between. This CDR3 has 12 amino acids. In germline, CDR1 is SGHKS, CDR2 YYEKEE (reference sequence). The CDR3 is CASSLVDREAFF. CDR3 sequence (DNA): TGTGCCAGCAGCTTGGTGGACCGTGAAGCTTTCTTT.

There are a few counts of this clonotype. Here the CDR3 reads CASSLVVGGINQPQHF. The CDR3, as DNA: TGTGCCAGCAGTTTGGTAGTAGGGGGCATCAATCAGCCCCAGCATTTT. The chain uses TRBV12-3 or TRBV12-4 and TRBJ1-5, with 7 bases fitting TRBD1. The CDR3 covers 16 residues. V was pared by 3 bases and J by 3 bases, with 8 bases of the junction left unmatched.

There are a few counts of this clonotype. This rearrangement joins TRBV7-9 to TRBJ1-5, with D unclear. V lost 5 bases and J 5 bases, leaving 13 bases between the germline ends. CDR3 length: 14 residues. Germline-derived CDR1 and CDR2 are SEHNR and FQNEAQ (reference sequence). CDR3 DNA: TGTGCCAGCAGCCACCCCGGGGTCTATCAGCCCCAGCATTTT. This translates into CASSHPGVYQPQHF.

This clonotype was seen a few times. The rearrangement uses TRBV7-2 and TRBJ2-7; D may be TRBD1 or TRBD2 (5 bases each). V was pared by 5 bases and J by 0 bases, with 17 bases between. Germline V CDR1 and CDR2: SGHTA, FQGNSA. This CDR3 has 16 residues. CDR3 protein: CASSKGWGRSSYEQYF. The CDR3 nucleotides read TGTGCCAGCAGCAAAGGATGGGGACGGAGCTCCTACGAGCAGTACTTC. Variable domain in full (rest from reference TRBV7-2 and TRBJ2-7): GAGVSQSPSNKVTEKGKDVELRCDPISGHTALYWYRQSLGQGLEFLIYFQGNSAPDKSGLPSDRFSAERTGGSVSTLTIQRTQQEDSAVYLCASSKGWGRSSYEQYFGPGTRLTVT.

There are a few counts of this clonotype. The chain links TRBV19 to TRBJ1-5; unclear D gene. Trimming left V 3 bases short and J 4 bases short, with 7 bases between. Germline V lookup: CDR1 LNHDA, CDR2 SQIVND (reference sequence). The CDR3 is 13 amino acids. CDR3 DNA: TGTGCCAGTAGTATGCTCACGAATCAGCCCCAGCATTTT. This gives the protein CASSMLTNQPQHF. Full variable domain (remainder filled in from reference TRBV19 and TRBJ1-5): DGGITQSPKYLFRKEGQNVTLSCEQNLNHDAMYWYRQDPGQGLRLIYYSQIVNDFQKGDIAEGYSVSREKKESFPLTVTSAQKNPTAFYLCASSMLTNQPQHFGDGTRLSIL.

The chain carries TRBV6-2 or TRBV6-3 and TRBJ1-1, with D possibly being TRBD1 (5 bases). The CDR3 has 11 amino acids. The germline V gene has CDR1 MNHEY and CDR2 SVGEGT. V lost 6 bases, J lost 11 bases, and 13 bases lay in between. CDR3 amino acids: CASRNRSLAFF. For the CDR3, the DNA is TGTGCCAGCAGAAACAGGTCCTTGGCTTTCTTT.

A few counts support this clonotype. J is TRBJ2-5 and V is TRBV7-2, with D tentatively TRBD2 (5 bases). Trimming shortened V by 4 bases and J by 4 bases, and 10 bases separated the two germline ends. There are 13 residues in the CDR3. Germline V CDR1 and CDR2: SGHTA, FQGNSA. The CDR3 DNA follows: TGTGCCAGCAGCTCGTATGGAGGAGAGACCCAGTACTTC. Translating it yields CASSSYGGETQYF. The whole variable domain, remainder taken from reference TRBV7-2 and TRBJ2-5, is GAGVSQSPSNKVTEKGKDVELRCDPISGHTALYWYRQSLGQGLEFLIYFQGNSAPDKSGLPSDRFSAERTGGSVSTLTIQRTQQEDSAVYLCASSSYGGETQYFGPGTRLLVL.